This is a list of T cell receptor beta chains from one sample in a study of PD-L1 blockade in urothelial cancer. TCRdb's table, derived via immunoSEQ multiplex PCR, lists solely in-frame clones and lacks some. The profile shows 70,000 or so clones, 85% to 90% of them singletons. The sequenced sample was PBMCs, obtained around atezolizumab (anti-PD-L1) treatment. All receptors derive from a man aged 55 to 70 with urothelial cancer. CDR3s include the opening cysteine and the closing phenylalanine or tryptophan. Fields, in order: J gene, V gene, clone size, D gene, CDR3 DNA, CDR3 protein. The D gene is left open where the match is weak. Expanded clones are given a class, and other clones once, few, many or no size at all.

J: TRBJ2-3
V: TRBV29-1
size: NA
D: NA
DNA: TGCAGCGTTGAAGATCTCCGGGGCACAGATACGCAGTATTTT
CDR3: CSVEDLRGTDTQYF

J: TRBJ2-5
V: TRBV4-1
size: NA
D: TRBD2
DNA: TGCGCCAGCAGCCAAGAGGCGGTAGCGGGGGGTTCCCAAGAGACCCAGTACTTC
CDR3: CASSQEAVAGGSQETQYF

J: TRBJ2-3
V: TRBV5-4
size: NA
D: TRBD2
DNA: TGTGCCAGCAGCCGTCCGGGACTAGCGGGAGGGTGGAAATTT
CDR3: CASSRPGLAGGWKF

J: TRBJ1-4
V: TRBV6-1
size: NA
D: NA
DNA: TGTGCCAGCAATGAGGCCATATATTCTTGGCTGTTTTTT
CDR3: CASNEAIYSWLFF

J: TRBJ2-2
V: TRBV9
size: NA
D: TRBD1
DNA: TGTGCCAGCAGCGTAGCAGGGGGCTACACCGGGGAGCTGTTTTTT
CDR3: CASSVAGGYTGELFF

J: TRBJ2-1
V: TRBV11-2
size: NA
D: TRBD1
DNA: TGTGCCAGCAGCTTAGCGGATACAGGGGGGAGGGAGCAGTTCTTC
CDR3: CASSLADTGGREQFF

J: TRBJ2-5
V: TRBV6-1
size: NA
D: TRBD2
DNA: TGTGCCAGCAGGGATAGCGGGAGGGTCCAAGAGACCCAGTACTTC
CDR3: CASRDSGRVQETQYF

J: TRBJ1-5
V: TRBV10-3
size: NA
D: TRBD1
DNA: TGTGCCATCAGTGAGTCGACAGGGCGTCAGCCCCAGCATTTT
CDR3: CAISESTGRQPQHF

J: TRBJ1-4
V: TRBV5-5
size: few
D: NA
DNA: TGTGCCAGCAGCTTGAGCCCTAGCGAAAAACTGTTTTTT
CDR3: CASSLSPSEKLFF

J: TRBJ1-5
V: TRBV19
size: once
D: TRBD1
DNA: TGTGCCAGTACCAAACCCGGGACAGGTGCCTTTAATCAGCCCCAGCATTTT
CDR3: CASTKPGTGAFNQPQHF

J: TRBJ2-3
V: TRBV9
size: NA
D: NA
DNA: TGTGCCAGCAGCGCCGTCCCTGCGGGGTACGGGGTCACAGATACGCAGTATTTT
CDR3: CASSAVPAGYGVTDTQYF

J: TRBJ2-7
V: TRBV29-1
size: NA
D: TRBD1
DNA: TGCAGCGTCGGACAGGGGGTCACCTACGAGCAGTACTTC
CDR3: CSVGQGVTYEQYF

J: TRBJ2-2
V: TRBV29-1
size: NA
D: TRBD2
DNA: TGCAGCGTTGGAGGACTAGCGGGAGTTCCCACCGGGGAGCTGTTTTTT
CDR3: CSVGGLAGVPTGELFF

J: TRBJ1-1
V: TRBV19
size: NA
D: NA
DNA: TGTGCCAGTAGTATGGCACATTACACTGAAGCTTTCTTT
CDR3: CASSMAHYTEAFF

J: TRBJ2-2
V: TRBV19
size: NA
D: TRBD2
DNA: TGTGCCAGCCGTTCGCTAGCGGGAGGGACCGGGGAGCTGTTTTTT
CDR3: CASRSLAGGTGELFF

J: TRBJ2-1
V: TRBV7-4
size: NA
D: TRBD2
DNA: TGTGCCAGCAGTTTTTTGCGGGGGGGGTATGAGCAGTTCTTC
CDR3: CASSFLRGGYEQFF